The 21 T cell receptor beta chains given below trace back to one sample, sequenced in a study of blood T cell repertoires in COVID-19. TCRdb's table, derived via immunoSEQ multiplex PCR, lists solely in-frame clones and lacks some. The data hold around 230,000 clones, with 65% to 85% observed a single time. Sequenced: peripheral blood. The receptors were sampled from a man aged 40-55 years with acute or convalescent COVID-19.

The rearrangement joins TRBV28 to TRBJ2-5; TRBD1 aligns across 12 bases. With V trimmed by 4 bases and J by 4 bases, 4 bases remained unmatched. This CDR3 comprises 15 residues. Germline CDR1 reads MDHEN; CDR2 reads SYDVKM. CDR3 residues: CASSWDRGRGETQYF. The DNA of the CDR3 is TGTGCCAGCAGTTGGGACAGGGGGCGGGGAGAGACCCAGTACTTC.

Only one count was recorded for this clone. This sequence joins TRBV7-2 and TRBJ1-1; the D is unclear. The CDR3 spans 17 residues. Germline CDR1 is SGHTA and CDR2 is FQGNSA. The V end lost 1 base, the J end lost 0 bases, and 15 bases lay between the germline ends. Written as DNA, the CDR3 is TGTGCCAGCAGCTTAGTGGGCTCGAGGGCAATGAACACTGAAGCTTTCTTT. Protein sequence: CASSLVGSRAMNTEAFF.

The V call is TRBV27, the J call TRBJ2-1; TRBD2 might be the D (5 bases). The V gene's germline CDR1 is MNHEY and CDR2 SMNVEV (reference sequence). This CDR3 is 13 amino acids long. Deletions cut 6 bases from V and 9 bases from J, with 15 bases between. CDR3 region: CASSKTRGVEQFF. CDR3 nucleotides: TGTGCCAGCAGCAAAACTCGGGGTGTTGAGCAGTTCTTC.

The chain combines TRBV19 with TRBJ1-1; D ambiguous. The CDR3 contains 14 residues. CDR1 and CDR2 (germline): LNHDA, SQIVND (reference sequence). Trimming left V 7 bases short and J 0 bases short, with 12 bases between. Written as DNA, the CDR3 is TGTGCCAGTAAAAAAGGTGGAGTGAACACTGAAGCTTTCTTT. It encodes CASKKGGVNTEAFF.

V usage is TRBV6-5 and J usage is TRBJ2-3, with D perhaps TRBD2 (7 bases). CDR1 MNHEY and CDR2 SVGAGI come from the germline V gene. The CDR3 length is 15 residues. The V end lost 5 bases, the J end lost 2 bases, and 14 bases lay between the germline ends. CDR3 amino acids: CASSRGGANTDTQYF. The DNA for the CDR3 is TGTGCCAGCAGTCGTGGGGGGGCTAACACAGATACGCAGTATTTT.

J is TRBJ2-1 and V is TRBV7-9, with TRBD2 matching over 7 bases. CDR1 and CDR2 from the germline V gene are SEHNR and FQNEAQ (reference sequence). V was pared by 0 bases and J by 2 bases, with 1 base of the junction left unmatched. CDR3 length equals 15 residues. The CDR3 bases are TGTGCCAGCAGCTTAGCGGGAGGGACCTACAATGAGCAGTTCTTC. Translation gives CASSLAGGTYNEQFF.

The chain has TRBV29-1 and TRBJ2-1, with 9 bases fitting TRBD1. The CDR3 totals 14 residues. With V trimmed by 7 bases and J by 4 bases, 8 bases remained unmatched. CDR1 and CDR2 (germline): SQVTM, ANQGSEA. The chain's CDR3 is CSGGDRVAYNEQFF. The CDR3 nucleotides are TGCAGCGGGGGGGACAGGGTGGCGTACAATGAGCAGTTCTTC.

The CDR3 region is CAWSVPRQRRRPQHF. The DNA of the CDR3 is TGTGCCTGGAGTGTACCCCGACAGAGAAGACGGCCCCAGCATTTT. The chain recombines TRBV30 with TRBJ1-5; D perhaps matches TRBD1 (5 bases). The CDR3 totals 15 residues. V lost 0 bases and J 9 bases, leaving 18 bases between the germline ends. Germline-derived CDR1 and CDR2 are GTSNPN and SVGIG (reference sequence). Looking up the rest from reference TRBV30 and TRBJ1-5 gives the full variable domain: SQTIHQWPATLVQPVGSPLSLECTVEGTSNPNLYWYRQAAGRGLQLLFYSVGIGQISSEVPQNLSASRPQDRQFILSSKKLLLSDSGFYLCAWSVPRQRRRPQHFGDGTRLSIL.

The rearrangement uses TRBV19 and TRBJ1-4; no clear D. The germline V gene encodes CDR1 LNHDA and CDR2 SQIVND (reference sequence). V shed 2 bases and J shed 8 bases, with 21 bases lying between them. This CDR3 has 17 residues. CDR3 sequence reads: CASSIPEWRQAEEKLFF. CDR3 sequence (DNA): TGTGCCAGTAGTATACCCGAATGGCGCCAGGCAGAGGAAAAACTGTTTTTT.

The V call is TRBV3-1 (or the pseudogene TRBV3-2), the J call TRBJ2-6; D is uncertain. Between the trimmed V and J ends, which lost 0 bases and 3 bases, there was a span of 12 bases. The CDR3 runs 17 residues. CDR1 and CDR2 from the germline V gene are LGHDT and YNNKEL (reference sequence). The CDR3 spells CASSQDPGSHGANVLTF. The CDR3 DNA follows: TGTGCCAGCAGCCAAGATCCAGGAAGTCATGGGGCCAACGTCCTGACTTTC.

The chain combines TRBV5-6 with TRBJ1-3; no definite D call. This CDR3 is built from 13 residues. Deletions cut 0 bases from V and 1 base from J, with 2 bases between. Per the germline V gene, CDR1 is SGHDT and CDR2 is YYEEEE. For the CDR3, the DNA is TGTGCCAGCAGCTTGGTATCTGGAAACACCATATATTTT. It is translated as CASSLVSGNTIYF.

The chain links TRBV7-3 to TRBJ2-1, with a tentative D call TRBD2 (5 bases). This CDR3 spans 13 amino acids. Germline V CDR1 and CDR2: SGHTA, FQGTGA. Trimming took 5 bases from V and 5 from J, leaving 10 bases between them. CDR3 loop: CASSLGVHNEQFF. The DNA for the CDR3 is TGTGCCAGCAGCCTCGGGGTTCACAATGAGCAGTTCTTC.

V is TRBV29-1 and J is TRBJ2-3, with 9 bases matching TRBD1. From germline, CDR1 is SQVTM and CDR2 ANQGSEA. V trimming: 8 bases; J trimming: 2 bases; junction bases outside the gene matches: 11. The CDR3 is 15 residues long. CDR3 nucleotide sequence: TGCAGCACCTACGGGGACAGGGTATCCACAGATACGCAGTATTTT. Protein product: CSTYGDRVSTDTQYF.

The genes are TRBV9 and TRBJ2-5, with D possibly being TRBD2 (6 bases). The germline V and J ends were trimmed by 4 bases and 4 bases, with 14 bases remaining between them. Germline-derived CDR1 and CDR2 are SGDLS and YYNGEE. The CDR3 extends over 14 amino acids. The CDR3 is CASSPLARGETQYF. CDR3 bases: TGTGCCAGCAGCCCCCTAGCGAGGGGAGAGACCCAGTACTTC.

The V gene is TRBV7-2, the J gene TRBJ1-1; D is ambiguous. V was clipped by 1 base and J by 4 bases, with 13 bases between them. This CDR3 comprises 15 residues. From germline, CDR1 is SGHTA and CDR2 FQGNSA. For the CDR3, the DNA is TGTGCCAGCAGCTTAGGGGCCCGGATCGGCACTGAAGCTTTCTTT. Translated: CASSLGARIGTEAFF.

This clone was counted a single time. V and J are TRBV5-1 and TRBJ2-5; 10 positions match TRBD2. CDR1 is SGHRS, CDR2 YFSETQ, per germline. V dropped 0 bases and J dropped 4; count of bases not matched to a gene: 3. The CDR3 is 15 residues long. In nucleotides, the CDR3 is TGCGCCAGCAGCTTGGCCGTAGCGGGAGGAGAGACCCAGTACTTC. Its protein is CASSLAVAGGETQYF.

The chain carries TRBV7-9 and TRBJ1-2; perhaps TRBD1 as D (6 bases). Between the trimmed V and J ends, which lost 6 bases and 5 bases, there was a span of 19 bases. Germline CDR1 is SEHNR and CDR2 is FQNEAQ (reference sequence). The CDR3 loop spans 15 amino acids. CDR3 in amino acids: CASSLETGEVYGYTF. For the CDR3, the DNA is TGTGCCAGCAGTCTTGAGACAGGAGAAGTATATGGCTACACCTTC.

J is TRBJ2-7 and V is TRBV5-8, with D perhaps matching TRBD1 (5 bases). Germline V gives CDR1 SGHTS, CDR2 YDEGEE. Trimming stripped 4 bases from V and 2 bases from J, with 10 bases between. The CDR3 has 13 residues. As DNA, the CDR3 is TGTGCCAGCAGCCCAGGGCTCCCCTACGAGCAGTACTTC. Translating it yields CASSPGLPYEQYF.

The CDR3 protein is CASSEASGGLSREQYF. In nucleotides, the CDR3 is TGTGCCAGCAGTGAAGCCTCAGGGGGTCTGTCGAGAGAGCAGTACTTC. V gene TRBV6-1 combines with J gene TRBJ2-7, with 7 bases lining up with TRBD1. V trimming: 0 bases; J trimming: 7 bases; junction bases outside the gene matches: 12. The CDR3 is made up of 16 amino acids. The germline V gene has CDR1 MNHNS and CDR2 SASEGT.

The gene calls are TRBV5-1 and TRBJ1-3; D is unclear. Germline V lookup: CDR1 SGHRS, CDR2 YFSETQ. There are 16 residues in the CDR3. V lost 0 bases and J lost 0, with 10 bases in between. In DNA form, the CDR3 reads TGCGCCAGCAGCTTGGGCCACAGCCTCTCTGGAAACACCATATATTTT. Protein product: CASSLGHSLSGNTIYF.

The chain carries TRBV28 and TRBJ1-5; D may be TRBD1 (5 bases). Per the germline V gene, CDR1 is MDHEN and CDR2 is SYDVKM. V was trimmed by 3 bases and J by 3 bases, leaving 9 bases between them. The CDR3 runs 14 residues. In DNA form, the CDR3 reads TGTGCCAGCAGTTTCACGGGGGACAATCAGCCCCAGCATTTT. Its protein product is CASSFTGDNQPQHF.